This is a list of T cell receptor beta chains from one sample in a study of Ad26.COV2.S vaccination and SARS-CoV-2 variants. Some clones are missing from TCRdb's copy, which holds only in-frame ones; the method was immunoSEQ multiplex PCR. The table includes under 400,000 clones, over 75% detected once. The starting material was peripheral blood, obtained in a trial of Ad26.COV2.S vaccine versus placebo. These receptors were obtained from a person aged 18-60 years who received the Ad26.COV2.S COVID-19 vaccine or a placebo. The CDR3 runs from the conserved cysteine through the conserved F or W. D genes are given only for firm matches. Only some rows state a clone size, as once, few, many or a class for expanded clones.

clone size	V gene	D gene	J gene	CDR3 protein	CDR3 DNA
NA	TRBV7-9	TRBD2	TRBJ2-5	CATTGTSGSQETQYF	TGTGCCACAACCGGGACTAGCGGGTCCCAAGAGACCCAGTACTTC
NA	TRBV27	TRBD1	TRBJ2-7	CASSLTGTGVSYEQYF	TGTGCCAGCAGTCTAACCGGGACAGGGGTTTCCTACGAGCAGTACTTC
once	TRBV5-1	TRBD1	TRBJ1-2	CASSLALDRGGYTF	TGCGCCAGCAGCTTGGCCCTAGACAGGGGTGGCTACACCTTC
NA	TRBV28	NA	TRBJ2-1	CASSLYGSEQFF	TGTGCCAGCAGTTTATACGGCAGCGAGCAGTTCTTC
NA	TRBV7-3	NA	TRBJ2-6	CATSAGPGANVLTF	TGTGCCACCTCAGCCGGCCCTGGGGCCAACGTCCTGACTTTC
NA	TRBV5-1	TRBD2	TRBJ2-2	CASSYPGLAGANTGELFF	TGCGCCAGCAGCTATCCCGGACTAGCGGGGGCTAACACCGGGGAGCTGTTTTTT
NA	TRBV7-9	NA	TRBJ2-7	CASSLGGQYEQYF	TGTGCCAGCAGCTTAGGGGGGCAGTACGAGCAGTACTTC
NA	TRBV3-1/TRBV3-2	NA	TRBJ1-5	CASSQGGRNNQPQHF	TGTGCCAGCAGCCAAGGGGGGCGGAACAATCAGCCCCAGCATTTT
NA	TRBV19	NA	TRBJ1-1	CASTAGMAGGSTLEAFF	TGTGCCAGTACCGCCGGGATGGCCGGAGGATCCACGCTTGAAGCTTTCTTT
NA	TRBV7-8	NA	TRBJ1-3	CASSWASNGNTIYF	TGTGCCAGCAGCTGGGCCTCGAATGGAAACACCATATATTTT
NA	TRBV10-3	TRBD2	TRBJ2-3	CAIMAGGSTDTQYF	TGTGCCATCATGGCGGGGGGGAGCACAGATACGCAGTATTTT
NA	TRBV7-2	TRBD2	TRBJ2-3	CASSPRLAGGTDTQYF	TGTGCCAGCAGCCCCCGGCTAGCGGGGGGAACAGATACGCAGTATTTT
NA	TRBV6-6	NA	TRBJ1-1	CASSRRLNTEAFF	TGTGCCAGCAGCCGACGGTTGAACACTGAAGCTTTCTTT
NA	TRBV14	NA	TRBJ1-2	CASSQGPERNYGYTF	TGTGCCAGCAGCCAGGGGCCAGAAAGAAACTATGGCTACACCTTC
NA	TRBV7-9	TRBD1	TRBJ1-1	CASSPGQTKMNTEAFF	TGTGCCAGCAGCCCGGGACAGACTAAAATGAACACTGAAGCTTTCTTT
NA	TRBV3-1/TRBV3-2	TRBD2	TRBJ2-7	CASRHSSGGAYEQYF	TGTGCCAGCAGACATTCGAGCGGGGGGGCCTACGAGCAGTACTTC
NA	TRBV5-8	TRBD1	TRBJ1-5	CASSMDRGGIGVKPQHF	TGTGCCAGCAGCATGGACAGGGGGGGAATTGGGGTGAAGCCCCAGCATTTT
NA	TRBV10-3	NA	TRBJ1-1	CAISASVNTEAFF	TGTGCCATCAGTGCGTCGGTGAACACTGAAGCTTTCTTT
NA	TRBV9	NA	TRBJ2-7	CASSLGTSPYEQYF	TGTGCCAGCAGCCTGGGGACATCCCCCTACGAGCAGTACTTC
NA	TRBV5-1	TRBD2	TRBJ2-7	CASSLSSGFSYEQYF	TGCGCCAGCAGCTTGTCTAGCGGGTTTTCCTACGAGCAGTACTTC
NA	TRBV28	NA	TRBJ1-5	CASSLNGVASNQPQHF	TGTGCCAGCAGTTTGAACGGCGTAGCTAGCAATCAGCCCCAGCATTTT
NA	TRBV25-1	NA	TRBJ1-4	CASSLTQGQRREKLFF	TGTGCCAGCAGTCTAACCCAGGGTCAGAGAAGGGAAAAACTGTTTTTT
NA	TRBV9	NA	TRBJ2-5	CASSVTGYQETQYF	TGTGCCAGCAGCGTGACAGGCTATCAAGAGACCCAGTACTTC
NA	TRBV6-5	NA	TRBJ1-2	CASNSPNYGYTF	TGTGCCAGCAACTCCCCCAACTATGGCTACACCTTC
NA	TRBV6-5	TRBD1	TRBJ1-1	CASSLTGANTEAFF	TGTGCCAGCAGCCTGACAGGGGCGAACACTGAAGCTTTCTTT
NA	TRBV3-1/TRBV3-2	NA	TRBJ1-6	CASSPTETAYNSPLHF	TGTGCCAGCAGCCCAACCGAAACAGCTTATAATTCACCCCTCCACTTT
NA	TRBV29-1	TRBD2	TRBJ2-1	CSVGGGSYNEQFF	TGCAGCGTTGGCGGGGGGTCTTACAATGAGCAGTTCTTC
NA	TRBV15	NA	TRBJ2-7	CATSTRQDPYEQYF	TGTGCCACCAGCACCAGACAGGACCCCTACGAGCAGTACTTC
NA	TRBV7-9	NA	TRBJ2-2	CASSLVGNTGELFF	TGTGCCAGCAGCTTAGTGGGGAACACCGGGGAGCTGTTTTTT
NA	TRBV4-2	TRBD2	TRBJ2-5	CASSQAGRGGRSVSETQYF	TGTGCCAGCAGCCAAGCCGGGCGGGGGGGCCGTTCCGTGTCTGAGACCCAGTACTTC
NA	TRBV12-3/TRBV12-4	NA	TRBJ1-1	CASSLSRKTEAFF	TGTGCCAGCAGTTTAAGTCGGAAGACTGAAGCTTTCTTT
NA	TRBV7-3	NA	TRBJ2-3	CASSLNPFGDTQYF	TGTGCCAGCAGCTTAAATCCTTTCGGGGATACGCAGTATTTT
NA	TRBV30	NA	TRBJ1-5	CAWSSLKGNQPQHF	TGTGCCTGGAGTTCTTTGAAGGGTAATCAGCCCCAGCATTTT
NA	TRBV25-1	TRBD1	TRBJ2-1	CASTPGGYNEQFF	TGTGCCAGCACTCCAGGGGGTTACAATGAGCAGTTCTTC
NA	TRBV11-2	NA	TRBJ1-2	CASTSSRGEWHGYTF	TGTGCCAGCACCTCCTCCCGGGGAGAGTGGCATGGCTACACCTTC
NA	TRBV30	NA	TRBJ1-2	CANAGGNYGYTF	TGTGCCAACGCGGGGGGAAACTATGGCTACACCTTC
NA	TRBV15	NA	TRBJ2-2	CATSRDLGDTGELFF	TGTGCCACCAGCAGAGATCTGGGGGACACCGGGGAGCTGTTTTTT
NA	TRBV6-1	TRBD1	TRBJ1-2	CASSDGQVRINYGYTF	TGTGCCAGCAGTGACGGACAGGTCCGTATCAACTATGGCTACACCTTC